This TCR beta chain was captured in a study of T-cell memory formation after mild COVID-19. MiXCR, applied by TCRdb to the 5' RACE reads, yields one record per CDR3 protein. The profile shows hundreds of thousands of distinct CDR3 sequences, less than 25% of them singletons. Per the germline V gene, CDR1 is MNHNS and CDR2 is SASEGT. V was pared by 9 bases and J by 5 bases, with 8 bases of the junction left unmatched. The CDR3 contains 13 residues. This TCR was sampled from an adult woman who had mild COVID-19 (a few samples of this study predate the infection). Cell type and time point are not known. The chain couples TRBV6-1 to TRBJ2-5; 8 nucleotides line up with TRBD1. What was sequenced was PBMCs or a T cell subset sorted from them (not recorded which). The CDR3 region has the DNA TGTGCCAGGGGGAGGACAGGGTGGGAGACCCAGTACTTC. It encodes CARGRTGWETQYF.